This T cell receptor (beta chain) is from a study of OX40 agonist ivuxolimab in advanced cancers. Repertoires were generated with immunoSEQ multiplex PCR, while TCRdb's copy carries only in-frame clones and drops some. Of about 81,000 clones in the sample, 70% to 90% were seen once. Trimming took 3 bases from V and 8 from J, leaving 11 bases between them. Germline CDR1 reads SGHTA; CDR2 reads FQGTGA. This CDR3 comprises 13 residues. Points from the study as a whole: With doses of 0.1 to 3.0 mg/kg, CD4+ and CD8+ blood T cells had undergone clonal expansion by week 6.

As to this clone: Its antigen is undetermined.

V is TRBV7-3 and J is TRBJ2-1; D is ambiguous. The source of this sequence is an adult with an advanced solid tumor such as melanoma, head and neck, liver or kidney cancer. This specimen consisted of CD4+ or CD8+ T cells sorted from blood, obtained in a trial of the OX40 agonist ivuxolimab. As DNA, the CDR3 is TGTGCCAGCAGCTTGAGTCCTGGCGATGAGCAGTTCTTC. Translation: CASSLSPGDEQFF.